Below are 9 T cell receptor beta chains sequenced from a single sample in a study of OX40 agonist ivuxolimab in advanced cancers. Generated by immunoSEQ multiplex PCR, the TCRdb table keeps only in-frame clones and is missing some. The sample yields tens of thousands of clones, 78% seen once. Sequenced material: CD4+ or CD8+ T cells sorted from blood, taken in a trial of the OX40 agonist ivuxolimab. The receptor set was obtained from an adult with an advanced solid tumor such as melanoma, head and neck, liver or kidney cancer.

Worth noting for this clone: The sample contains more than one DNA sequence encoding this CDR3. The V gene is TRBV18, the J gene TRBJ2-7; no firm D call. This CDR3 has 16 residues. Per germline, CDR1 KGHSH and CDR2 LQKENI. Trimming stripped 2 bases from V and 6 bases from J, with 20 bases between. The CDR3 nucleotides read TGTGCCAGCTCACCAAGAATAGAACAAGGTAAGGGCGAGCAGTACTTC. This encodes CASSPRIEQGKGEQYF.

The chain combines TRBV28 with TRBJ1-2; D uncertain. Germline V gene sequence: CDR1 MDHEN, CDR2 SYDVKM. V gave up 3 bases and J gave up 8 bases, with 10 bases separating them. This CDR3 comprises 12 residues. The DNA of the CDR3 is TGTGCCAGCAGTTTCGGTTCCTGGGGCTACACCTTC. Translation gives CASSFGSWGYTF.

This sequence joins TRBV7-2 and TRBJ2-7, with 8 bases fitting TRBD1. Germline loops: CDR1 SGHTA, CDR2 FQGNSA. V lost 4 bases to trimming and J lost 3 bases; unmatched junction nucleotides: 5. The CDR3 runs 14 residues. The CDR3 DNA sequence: TGTGCCAGCAGCTCACAGGGGGGTCTCTACGAGCAGTACTTC. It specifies CASSSQGGLYEQYF.

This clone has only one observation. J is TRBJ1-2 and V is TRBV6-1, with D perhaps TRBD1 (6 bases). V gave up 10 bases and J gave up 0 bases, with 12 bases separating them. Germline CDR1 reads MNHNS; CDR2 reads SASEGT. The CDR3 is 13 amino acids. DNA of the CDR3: TGTGCCACCTCGAAGGGGGCTAACTATGGCTACACCTTC. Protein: CATSKGANYGYTF.

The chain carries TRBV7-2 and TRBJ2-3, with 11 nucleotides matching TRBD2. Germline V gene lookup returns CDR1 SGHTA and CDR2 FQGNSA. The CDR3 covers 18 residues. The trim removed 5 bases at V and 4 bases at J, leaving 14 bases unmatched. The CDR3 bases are TGTGCCAGCAGCCGACTTGCGGGGCTAGCGGGAGGAGCAGATACGCAGTATTTT. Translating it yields CASSRLAGLAGGADTQYF.

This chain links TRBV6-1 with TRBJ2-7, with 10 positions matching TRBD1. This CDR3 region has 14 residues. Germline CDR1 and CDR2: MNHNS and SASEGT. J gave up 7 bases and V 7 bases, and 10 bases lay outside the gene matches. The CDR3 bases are TGTGCCAGCACCCTGGACAGGGGGGCGAGGGAGCAGTACTTC. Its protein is CASTLDRGAREQYF.

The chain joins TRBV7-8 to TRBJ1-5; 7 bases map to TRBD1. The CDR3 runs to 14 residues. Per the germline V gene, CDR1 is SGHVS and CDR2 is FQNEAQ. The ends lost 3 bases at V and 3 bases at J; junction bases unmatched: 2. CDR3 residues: CASSLGQPNQPQHF. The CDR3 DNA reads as TGTGCCAGCAGCTTGGGACAGCCCAATCAGCCCCAGCATTTT.

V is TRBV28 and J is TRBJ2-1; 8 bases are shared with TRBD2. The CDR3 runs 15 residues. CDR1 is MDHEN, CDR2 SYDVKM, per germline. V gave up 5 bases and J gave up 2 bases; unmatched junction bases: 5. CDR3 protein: CASSTPGGAYNEQFF. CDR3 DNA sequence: TGTGCCAGCAGTACACCCGGGGGGGCCTACAATGAGCAGTTCTTC.

For the CDR3, the DNA is TGTGCCAGCAGTTACTCGAGTGGGACTACTAATACCCAGTACTTC. It yields the protein CASSYSSGTTNTQYF. This sequence joins TRBV6-5 and TRBJ2-5, with 7 bases matching TRBD2. The V and J ends lost 0 bases and 8 bases, in that order; junction bases with no gene match: 9. Per the germline V gene, CDR1 is MNHEY and CDR2 is SVGAGI. The CDR3 totals 15 residues.